Given below is one T cell receptor (beta chain) in context. The CDR3 covers 15 residues. The germline V and J ends were trimmed by 0 bases and 2 bases, with 11 bases remaining between them. Germline-derived CDR1 and CDR2 are ENHRY and SYGVKD. This entry belongs to a study of blood T cell repertoires in COVID-19. Study-wide context: COVID-19 samples collected from the United States, Italy and Spain covered acute and convalescent phases. T cells, B-cell-depleted T cells, or PBMCs supplied cDNA or gDNA.

Authors' analysis steps: Amplifying reference gene primers gave estimates of nucleated cell counts. The data were produced by immunoSEQ multiplex PCR, yet TCRdb's version contains in-frame clones alone and is incomplete. For V, J and clone size, that table is used; D and trimming come from the DNA. The sample includes some 47,000 clones, about 82% seen only once; the top ten take 2.1%. Sequences were obtained from peripheral blood. The chain links TRBV10-3 to TRBJ2-7; the D gene is possibly TRBD1 (6 bases). This sequence originates from a woman in her fifties or sixties with acute or convalescent COVID-19. CDR3 coding DNA: TGTGCCATCAGTGAGTCGAACAGGGCCCCCTACGAGCAGTACTTC. It is translated as CAISESNRAPYEQYF.